This T cell receptor beta chain was documented in a study of T cell repertoires in cytomegalovirus infection (dated by TCRdb to about 2019). About the investigation overall: Because public TCR beta signatures pointed to carriage of CMV infection together with the matching HLA type, the HLA type of each donor mattered for the analysis.

Results and caveats for the whole study, not just this receptor: The ex vivo response was dominated by HLA-C-restricted CMV-specific TCR beta clonotypes, and the single most frequent clonotype in two of eight donors was supplied by these HLA-C-restricted clonotypes. In both this cohort and an independent cohort of 352 donors, the cumulative frequency of public TCR beta family members distinguished carriers of CMV infection plus the relevant HLA type.

The CDR3 numbers 15 residues from cysteine through phenylalanine. Of the read, only the CDR3 DNA is kept; its 45 bases are in frame from base 1. Trimming at the junction amounts to 4 bases on V and 0 bases on J, and the germline ends lie 10 bases apart. CDR1 and CDR2, looked up from the germline V gene (reference sequence), are SEHNR and FQNEAQ. This clonotype came up a few times. Its antigen remains undetermined. There are no base qualities to consult, and no much larger clone falls within one base. Sequenced using an Illumina HiSeq 1500. The public reads were quality trimmed at Q25 with fastp and then assembled into clones with MiXCR by TCRdb, keeping productive beta chains. Each record represents a unique CDR3 protein, reported with the most common genes and DNA among its rows. This sample gives hundreds of thousands of distinct CDR3 sequences in total; 9% to 9.5% of them show up just once. The top ten constitute about 4.5% of the sample.

Sequenced sample: PBMCs. This TCR derives from a human donor in good health (CMV status not recorded). Some clones in this sample may be carry-over from other donors' samples. The chain is assembled from TRBV7-9 and TRBJ1-5; the D segment cannot be called with confidence. The CDR3 protein is CASSSTGRSNQPQHF. The DNA sequence is TGTGCCAGCAGCTCAACGGGCCGTAGCAATCAGCCCCAGCATTTT.